The clone carrying this TCR beta chain was found many times. This specimen belongs to a study of T cells in Graves' hyperthyroidism and ophthalmopathy. The investigators amplified TCR beta CDR3 regions from RNA transcripts. Initially, a first-round RT-PCR of the TCR CDR3 employed the HTBI primer set. TCRdb reprocessed the multiplex PCR reads via MiXCR and lists one record per CDR3 protein. Of about 710,000 distinct CDR3 sequences in the sample, about 15% were seen once. The CDR3 runs to 12 residues. Trimming removed 8 bases from V and 10 bases from J; junction bases left unmatched: 7. CDR1 and CDR2 from the germline V gene are SNHLY and FYNNEI.

V usage is TRBV2 and J usage is TRBJ1-4; 7 nucleotides line up with TRBD1. This sequence was found in a man aged 18 to 29 with Graves' hyperthyroidism. The specimen sequenced was blood. The DNA of the CDR3 is TGTGCCAGCGTGCCTCAGGGGGGAAAACTGTTTTTT. It is translated as CASVPQGGKLFF.